These 32 T cell receptor beta chains came from one sample sequenced in a study of T cell responses to AZD1222 COVID-19 vaccine. The assay was immunoSEQ multiplex PCR, and TCRdb's table has in-frame clones only and misses some. The sample shows 82,000 or so clones, 90% to 95% of them seen only once. The sample was peripheral blood, taken on day 0 of AZD1222 vaccination. The receptors here all came from an adult in good health.

In its sample, this clone was seen once. This rearrangement joins TRBV3-1 (or the pseudogene TRBV3-2) to TRBJ2-7; D gene uncertain. The germline V gene encodes CDR1 LGHDT and CDR2 YNNKEL (reference sequence). Trimming took 4 bases from V and 2 from J, leaving 12 bases between them. The CDR3 totals 14 residues. The CDR3 bases are TGTGCCAGCAGCCCCTACAGTTTCCCCTACGAGCAGTACTTC. Translating it yields CASSPYSFPYEQYF.

V is TRBV9 and J is TRBJ1-1; TRBD1 matches at 9 bases. V trimming: 3 bases; J trimming: 5 bases; junction bases outside the gene matches: 8. Germline V CDR1 and CDR2: SGDLS, YYNGEE. The CDR3 length is 15 residues. CDR3 protein: CASSATGTGMTEAFF. DNA for the CDR3: TGTGCCAGCAGCGCGACAGGGACAGGGATGACTGAAGCTTTCTTT. The full variable domain, its missing parts supplied by reference TRBV9 and TRBJ1-1, is DSGVTQTPKHLITATGQRVTLRCSPRSGDLSVYWYQQSLDQGLQFLIQYYNGEERAKGNILERFSAQQFPDLHSELNLSSLELGDSALYFCASSATGTGMTEAFFGQGTRLTVV.

V is TRBV5-1 and J is TRBJ1-1, with 9 nucleotides matching TRBD1. Germline CDR1 and CDR2: SGHRS and YFSETQ. The V and J ends lost 4 bases and 5 bases, in that order; junction bases with no gene match: 9. There are 15 residues in the CDR3. CDR3 sequence reads: CASSGRTGGKTEAFF. The CDR3, as DNA: TGCGCCAGCAGCGGGCGTACAGGGGGCAAGACTGAAGCTTTCTTT.

The chain joins TRBV9 to TRBJ1-1, with D unclear. Germline lookup yields CDR1 SGDLS and CDR2 YYNGEE. Trimming pared 0 bases from V and 0 bases from J, leaving 6 bases between. The CDR3 spans 14 residues. The CDR3 DNA follows: TGTGCCAGCAGCGTAGAATCCATGAACACTGAAGCTTTCTTT. It specifies CASSVESMNTEAFF.

This clone was recorded once. The chain joins TRBV9 to TRBJ1-6; D uncertain. The CDR3 is made up of 17 amino acids. Germline V gene lookup returns CDR1 SGDLS and CDR2 YYNGEE. V lost 0 bases to trimming and J lost 0 bases, with 10 bases between them. CDR3 residues: CASSVDVQSSYNSPLHF. CDR3 coding DNA: TGTGCCAGCAGCGTAGATGTCCAGAGCTCCTATAATTCACCCCTCCACTTT.

The rearrangement joins TRBV9 to TRBJ2-3; D not resolved. Germline values: CDR1 SGDLS, CDR2 YYNGEE. The CDR3 is 14 residues long. Trimming took 3 bases from V and 3 from J, leaving 11 bases between them. The CDR3 DNA sequence: TGTGCCAGCAGCGCACACAAAAGGACAGATACGCAGTATTTT. Its translation: CASSAHKRTDTQYF.

CDR3 amino acids: CASCREEAPGQPQHF. Written as DNA, the CDR3 is TGTGCCAGTTGTCGGGAGGAAGCGCCAGGTCAGCCCCAGCATTTT. The genes are TRBV19 and TRBJ1-5; D is unclear. The length of the CDR3 is 15 residues. From germline, CDR1 is LNHDA and CDR2 SQIVND (reference sequence). The germline V and J ends were trimmed by 8 bases and 6 bases, with 20 bases remaining between them. The whole variable domain, filled in from reference TRBV19 and TRBJ1-5, reads DGGITQSPKYLFRKEGQNVTLSCEQNLNHDAMYWYRQDPGQGLRLIYYSQIVNDFQKGDIAEGYSVSREKKESFPLTVTSAQKNPTAFYLCASCREEAPGQPQHFGDGTRLSIL.

The rearrangement uses TRBV5-1 and TRBJ1-1; D unclear. With 1 base removed from V and 1 base from J, the gap between germline ends came to 5 bases. CDR3 length: 13 amino acids. Germline lookup yields CDR1 SGHRS and CDR2 YFSETQ. CDR3 residues: CASSLSRNTEAFF. The CDR3 nucleotides read TGCGCCAGCAGCTTGAGCAGGAACACTGAAGCTTTCTTT.

The rearrangement joins TRBV6-5 to TRBJ2-3, with 8 bases identical to TRBD1. V shed 4 bases and J 1 base; nucleotides not matched to a gene: 4. Germline CDR1 MNHEY, CDR2 SVGAGI. The CDR3 has 15 residues. This CDR3 is CASSSWTGRTDTQYF. CDR3 coding DNA: TGTGCCAGCAGTTCCTGGACAGGGCGCACAGATACGCAGTATTTT.

The chain uses TRBV5-1 and TRBJ2-2; no clear D gene. CDR3 length equals 16 residues. V was trimmed by 0 bases and J by 1 base, leaving 10 bases between them. In germline, CDR1 is SGHRS, CDR2 YFSETQ. The CDR3 bases are TGCGCCAGCAGCTTGGGGCAGGCGGTGAACACCGGGGAGCTGTTTTTT. The encoded protein is CASSLGQAVNTGELFF.

The chain recombines TRBV13 with TRBJ1-2; 8 nucleotides align to TRBD1. With V trimmed by 7 bases and J by 7 bases, 11 bases remained unmatched. Looked up from germline, CDR1 is PRHDT and CDR2 is FYEKMQ (reference sequence). The CDR3 covers 14 residues. CDR3 sequence: CASNIQGAISGYTF. The DNA for the CDR3 is TGTGCCAGCAATATCCAGGGGGCGATTAGTGGCTACACCTTC. Drawing the rest from reference TRBV13 and TRBJ1-2, the complete variable domain is AAGVIQSPRHLIKEKRETATLKCYPIPRHDTVYWYQQGPGQDPQFLISFYEKMQSDKGSIPDRFSAQQFSDYHSELNMSSLELGDSALYFCASNIQGAISGYTFGSGTRLTVV.

In DNA, the CDR3 is TGCGCCAGCAGCTTGGCCTCAGGGGAAGGCTACACCTTC. This translates into CASSLASGEGYTF. This chain connects TRBV5-1 to TRBJ1-2, with a tentative D call TRBD1 (6 bases). The germline V gene encodes CDR1 SGHRS and CDR2 YFSETQ. The V gene lost 0 bases and the J gene lost 8 bases, with 11 bases spanning the gap. The length of the CDR3 is 13 residues. Together with reference TRBV5-1 and TRBJ1-2, the CDR3 gives the full variable domain: KAGVTQTPRYLIKTRGQQVTLSCSPISGHRSVSWYQQTPGQGLQFLFEYFSETQRNKGNFPGRFSGRQFSNSRSEMNVSTLELGDSALYLCASSLASGEGYTFGSGTRLTVV.

The chain recombines TRBV2 with TRBJ1-5, with 9 bases fitting TRBD1. This CDR3 is 16 amino acids long. CDR1 and CDR2 from the germline V gene are SNHLY and FYNNEI. V lost 0 bases, J lost 1 base, and 1 base stayed unmatched. As DNA, the CDR3 is TGTGCCAGCAGTGAAGCGGACAGGGGAAGCAATCAGCCCCAGCATTTT. Encoded protein: CASSEADRGSNQPQHF.

This chain joins TRBV19 and TRBJ1-3, with unresolved D. The CDR3 spans 14 residues. With 2 bases removed from V and 0 bases from J, the gap between germline ends came to 5 bases. In germline, CDR1 is LNHDA, CDR2 SQIVND (reference sequence). The CDR3 DNA follows: TGTGCCAGTAGTATATATTACTCTGGAAACACCATATATTTT. Amino acid sequence: CASSIYYSGNTIYF.

The rearrangement uses TRBV10-3 and TRBJ1-5; 9 bases are a match to TRBD1. Germline CDR1 reads ENHRY; CDR2 reads SYGVKD. V gave up 3 bases and J gave up 0 bases; unmatched junction bases: 3. The CDR3 sequence is 16 residues long. The CDR3, as DNA: TGTGCCATCAGTGATTTGGACAGGGGTAGCAATCAGCCCCAGCATTTT. Translated, it gives CAISDLDRGSNQPQHF.

The V call is TRBV5-1, the J call TRBJ1-5, with a tentative D call TRBD1 (5 bases). CDR1 is SGHRS, CDR2 YFSETQ, per germline. The V and J ends lost 0 bases and 2 bases respectively, with 12 bases between them. CDR3 length: 16 amino acids. The CDR3: CASSLGGAGGNQPQHF. The CDR3 nucleotides read TGCGCCAGCAGCTTGGGAGGGGCGGGGGGCAATCAGCCCCAGCATTTT. Variable domain in full (rest from reference TRBV5-1 and TRBJ1-5): KAGVTQTPRYLIKTRGQQVTLSCSPISGHRSVSWYQQTPGQGLQFLFEYFSETQRNKGNFPGRFSGRQFSNSRSEMNVSTLELGDSALYLCASSLGGAGGNQPQHFGDGTRLSIL.

V usage is TRBV28 and J usage is TRBJ1-3; D remains unclear. Between the trimmed V and J ends, which lost 2 bases and 2 bases, there was a span of 10 bases. The CDR3 spans 15 residues. Per germline, CDR1 MDHEN and CDR2 SYDVKM. CDR3 DNA sequence: TGTGCCAGCAGTTTAGCGAGATGGACTGGAAACACCATATATTTT. Translation: CASSLARWTGNTIYF.

The chain recombines TRBV5-1 with TRBJ1-4; TRBD1 matches 12 bases. The junction had 8 bases not matched to a gene; V was cut back by 0 bases and J by 8 bases. This CDR3 is 17 amino acids long. CDR1 is SGHRS, CDR2 YFSETQ, per germline. The CDR3 protein is CASSLASRDRGQEKLFF. The CDR3 DNA follows: TGCGCCAGCAGCTTGGCGTCCAGGGACAGGGGGCAAGAAAAACTGTTTTTT.

This rearrangement joins TRBV6-5 to TRBJ1-3, with TRBD1 identical over 7 bases. The germline CDR1 and CDR2 sequences are MNHEY and SVGAGI. The trim removed 6 bases at V and 10 bases at J, leaving 12 bases unmatched. The CDR3 is made up of 14 amino acids. Written as DNA, the CDR3 is TGTGCCAGCAGCAGCCCTAGTAACAGGGGTACCATATATTTT. It codes for CASSSPSNRGTIYF.

V gene TRBV6-5 combines with J gene TRBJ1-4; a weak D match, TRBD1 (5 bases). V lost 0 bases to trimming and J lost 2 bases, with 10 bases between them. The CDR3 consists of 16 residues. The germline V gene encodes CDR1 MNHEY and CDR2 SVGAGI. Written as DNA, the CDR3 is TGTGCCAGCAGTTACTCGTTCGGGGGGACTAATGAAAAACTGTTTTTT. Translation: CASSYSFGGTNEKLFF.

This chain links TRBV27 with TRBJ1-4; 7 bases fit TRBD1. Per the germline V gene, CDR1 is MNHEY and CDR2 is SMNVEV (reference sequence). V lost 3 bases and J lost 0; bases outside the gene matches: 1. The CDR3 runs to 15 residues. CDR3 nucleotide sequence: TGTGCCAGCAGTTTCCAGGGGGCAACTAATGAAAAACTGTTTTTT. Its translation is CASSFQGATNEKLFF.

The chain uses TRBV29-1 and TRBJ1-5, with D maybe TRBD1 (6 bases). Trimming stripped 7 bases from V and 6 bases from J, with 19 bases between. CDR3 length: 14 residues. CDR1 is SQVTM and CDR2 is ANQGSEA in the germline V gene. CDR3 coding DNA: TGCAGCGCAATCTCTCCCGGACAGTCTCAGCCCCAGCATTTT. Its protein product is CSAISPGQSQPQHF.

This chain links TRBV7-8 with TRBJ1-1; D is undetermined. V was pared by 1 base and J by 1 base, with 4 bases between. CDR3 size: 13 residues. Germline V gene sequence: CDR1 SGHVS, CDR2 FQNEAQ. This CDR3 is CASSLGQNTEAFF. The CDR3 nucleotides read TGTGCCAGCAGCTTAGGTCAGAACACTGAAGCTTTCTTT. The whole variable domain, filled in from reference TRBV7-8 and TRBJ1-1, reads GAGVSQSPRYKVAKRGQDVALRCDPISGHVSLFWYQQALGQGPEFLTYFQNEAQLDKSGLPSDRFFAERPEGSVSTLKIQRTQQEDSAVYLCASSLGQNTEAFFGQGTRLTVV.

This clone has a handful of counts. The gene calls are TRBV18 and TRBJ2-3, with unresolved D. The CDR3 has 14 residues. The V gene's germline CDR1 is KGHSH and CDR2 LQKENI. Deletions cut 3 bases from V and 0 bases from J, with 7 bases between. This CDR3 reads CASSPYSSTDTQYF. The DNA for the CDR3 is TGTGCCAGCTCACCCTACTCTAGCACAGATACGCAGTATTTT.

The table lists this clone with a count of one. This rearrangement joins TRBV19 to TRBJ1-5; D remains ambiguous. Between the trimmed V and J ends, which lost 7 bases and 3 bases, there was a span of 13 bases. Germline lookup yields CDR1 LNHDA and CDR2 SQIVND (reference sequence). The CDR3 sequence is 14 residues long. CDR3 bases: TGTGCCAGTACCATCGTCGGTTTCAATCAGCCCCAGCATTTT. It specifies CASTIVGFNQPQHF.

This chain connects TRBV6-5 to TRBJ2-1; D is perhaps TRBD2 (5 bases). The germline V and J ends were trimmed by 5 bases and 2 bases, with 13 bases remaining between them. The CDR3 contains 15 residues. CDR1 and CDR2 (germline): MNHEY, SVGAGI. CDR3 in DNA: TGTGCCAGCAGTCGTCGAGGGTTTGCCTACAATGAGCAGTTCTTC. Amino acids: CASSRRGFAYNEQFF.

This chain uses TRBV7-3 with TRBJ2-2; D ambiguous. Germline values: CDR1 SGHTA, CDR2 FQGTGA. This CDR3 comprises 13 residues. Trimming pared 4 bases from V and 8 bases from J, leaving 11 bases between. The CDR3 loop is CASSYRTQGELFF. The CDR3 coding sequence is TGTGCCAGCAGCTACCGGACGCAAGGGGAGCTGTTTTTT.

The V call is TRBV5-5, the J call TRBJ1-1; the D gene is possibly TRBD1 (5 bases). This CDR3 comprises 12 residues. V was trimmed by 6 bases and J by 8 bases, leaving 14 bases between them. CDR1 is SGHKS, CDR2 YYEKEE, per germline (reference sequence). The CDR3 region has the DNA TGTGCCAGCACCCCCCGGGGCGCGGAAGCTTTCTTT. This codes for CASTPRGAEAFF.

This chain uses TRBV27 with TRBJ2-1, with 8 bases identical to TRBD1. With 8 bases clipped from V and 5 bases from J, the junction kept 5 bases outside the gene matches. The CDR3 runs to 13 residues. Per germline, CDR1 MNHEY and CDR2 SMNVEV (reference sequence). The CDR3 reads CASSQGAHNEQFF. The CDR3 nucleotides read TGTGCCAGCTCTCAGGGGGCCCACAATGAGCAGTTCTTC.

V usage is TRBV19 and J usage is TRBJ1-1, with TRBD1 matching over 10 bases. J gave up 0 bases and V 9 bases, and 4 bases lay outside the gene matches. The CDR3 contains 14 residues. Germline lookup yields CDR1 LNHDA and CDR2 SQIVND (reference sequence). The CDR3 is CASKDRGLNTEAFF. The CDR3 DNA follows: TGTGCCAGCAAAGACAGGGGGCTGAACACTGAAGCTTTCTTT. Looking up the rest from reference TRBV19 and TRBJ1-1 gives the full variable domain: DGGITQSPKYLFRKEGQNVTLSCEQNLNHDAMYWYRQDPGQGLRLIYYSQIVNDFQKGDIAEGYSVSREKKESFPLTVTSAQKNPTAFYLCASKDRGLNTEAFFGQGTRLTVV.

V gene TRBV10-3 combines with J gene TRBJ2-7; D not resolved. Germline CDR1 and CDR2: ENHRY and SYGVKD. This CDR3 is 16 amino acids long. The V and J ends lost 3 bases and 2 bases respectively, with 17 bases between them. The CDR3 loop is CAISESRTLPPYEQYF. The CDR3 region has the DNA TGTGCCATCAGTGAATCACGGACGCTTCCCCCCTACGAGCAGTACTTC.

This chain connects TRBV6-5 to TRBJ1-2; TRBD1 matches at 7 bases. The junction had 7 bases not matched to a gene; V was cut back by 7 bases and J by 5 bases. CDR1 and CDR2 from the germline V gene are MNHEY and SVGAGI. This CDR3 spans 13 amino acids. The DNA for the CDR3 is TGTGCCAGCACAGAGGGGGCGCGATATGGCTACACCTTC. It codes for CASTEGARYGYTF.